A selection of T cell receptor beta chains follows, all from one sample in a study of human T cells and chemical hapten exposure. MiXCR, applied by TCRdb to the RACE reads, yields one record per CDR3 protein. The table shows about 80,000 distinct CDR3 sequences, with 14% occurring only once. Sequences were derived from whole blood, sampled in connection with sensitization to the hapten diphenylcyclopropenone (DPC). The receptor set was obtained from a woman in her 50s with alopecia areata. Some clones in this sample may be carry-over from other donors' samples. CDR3s include the opening cysteine and the closing phenylalanine or tryptophan. The D gene is left open where the match is weak. Size tells how often a clone was seen (once, few, many) or the class of an expanded clone, and some rows leave it out.

v_call,j_call,clone_size,d_call,cdr3_nt,cdr3_aa
TRBV6-5,TRBJ1-1,few,TRBD1,TGTGCCAGCAGTGGCAGACAGGGCATGAACACTGAAGCTTTCTTT,CASSGRQGMNTEAFF
TRBV7-8,TRBJ1-1,-,-,TGTGCCAGCAGCTACGAAAGGACAGTGAACACTGAAGCTTTCTTT,CASSYERTVNTEAFF
TRBV5-1,TRBJ1-5,-,TRBD1,TGCGCCAGCAGCTCACAGACAGGGCAGCCCCAGCATTTT,CASSSQTGQPQHF
TRBV2,TRBJ2-3,few,TRBD1,TGTGCCAGCAGAAAACAGGGGTCGCGCACAGATACGCAGTATTTT,CASRKQGSRTDTQYF
TRBV28,TRBJ2-1,-,TRBD2,TGTGCCAGCAGTTTATTTGGCGGGAGGGGCAATGAGCAGTTCTTC,CASSLFGGRGNEQFF
TRBV28,TRBJ1-1,-,-,TGTGCCAGCAGCCCCCCGAGGGGTTATACTGAAGCTTTCTTT,CASSPPRGYTEAFF
TRBV11-2,TRBJ2-5,-,TRBD2,TGTGCCAGCAGCTCCGAATCTAGCGGGAGTTATGAGACCCAGTACTTC,CASSSESSGSYETQYF
TRBV27,TRBJ2-2,few,-,TGTGCCAGCAGTCGGGCGGGTCCGATGAACACCGGGGAGCTGTTTTTT,CASSRAGPMNTGELFF
TRBV6-1,TRBJ2-7,few,TRBD1,TGTGCCAGCAGGGGACAGGGGACGTCGCAGCAGTACTTC,CASRGQGTSQQYF
TRBV7-9,TRBJ1-4,-,-,TGTGCCAGCAGCGGCAGGAATTGGGAAGAAAAACTGTTTTTT,CASSGRNWEEKLFF
TRBV20-1,TRBJ1-1,many,TRBD1,TGCAGTGCTAGTGGGACAGGGGGCTTGGGCACTGAAGCTTTCTTT,CSASGTGGLGTEAFF
TRBV7-6,TRBJ2-1,-,-,TGTGCCAGCAGCTTAGCAGGGTCTAACAATGAGCAGTTCTTC,CASSLAGSNNEQFF
TRBV11-2,TRBJ2-2,-,-,TGTGCCAGCAGCTTAGGGACCTCGAACACCGGGGAGCTGTTTTTT,CASSLGTSNTGELFF
TRBV15,TRBJ2-1,few,-,TGTGCCACCAGCAGACCTGAAACCGGGAGTATTAGCTCCTACAATGAGCAGTTCTTC,CATSRPETGSISSYNEQFF
TRBV4-2,TRBJ2-2,many,-,TGTGCCAGCAGCCTCAACCCCGGGGTTAACACCGGGGAGCTGTTTTTT,CASSLNPGVNTGELFF
TRBV12-3/TRBV12-4,TRBJ1-6,-,-,TGTGCCAGCAGTTTAACGGGGAATTCACCCCTCCACTTT,CASSLTGNSPLHF
TRBV5-1,TRBJ1-4,few,-,TGCGCCAGCAGCGTGACAGTTTTTCATGAAAAACTGTTTTTT,CASSVTVFHEKLFF
TRBV11-3,TRBJ2-1,few,TRBD2,TGTGCCAGCAGCACCCCAAATAGCGGGTACAATGAGCAGTTCTTC,CASSTPNSGYNEQFF
TRBV14,TRBJ2-1,-,-,TGTGCCAGCAGCCGATATAGAGAGCAGTTCTTC,CASSRYREQFF
TRBV20-1,TRBJ1-6,-,-,TGCAGTGCCCCCTTCCGCAGCTCCTATAATTCACCCCTCCACTTT,CSAPFRSSYNSPLHF
TRBV20-1,TRBJ2-5,-,TRBD2,TGCAGTGCTAGGCGCGGGAGGGTGGAGACCCAGTACTTC,CSARRGRVETQYF
TRBV5-8,TRBJ2-7,-,-,TGTGCCAGCAGCCTCCTCCCGGGACACAAAAGCGAGCAGTACTTC,CASSLLPGHKSEQYF
TRBV11-2,TRBJ2-3,-,-,TGTGCCAGCAGCGGTTTGGGAGATACGCAGTATTTT,CASSGLGDTQYF
TRBV6-2/TRBV6-3,TRBJ1-5,-,-,TGTGCCAGCAGGCAAACCGAAATGGGGGGCGGACAGCCCCAGCATTTT,CASRQTEMGGGQPQHF
TRBV11-1,TRBJ2-3,-,TRBD1,TGTGCCAGCAGCTTAGAACCCCCAAAGGGGGCGGAAGATACGCAGTATTTT,CASSLEPPKGAEDTQYF
TRBV11-2,TRBJ2-3,few,TRBD2,TGTGCCAGCAGCTCTGCGGGAGCTGGTACAGATACGCAGTATTTT,CASSSAGAGTDTQYF
TRBV14,TRBJ2-7,-,TRBD1,TGTGCCAGCAGTAGAGGGGGCGTATCCTACGAGCAGTACTTC,CASSRGGVSYEQYF
TRBV27,TRBJ2-7,-,TRBD2,TGTGCCATCCGGGGAAACTTAGCGGGGGTCTACGAGCAGTACTTC,CAIRGNLAGVYEQYF
TRBV15,TRBJ1-1,-,-,TGTGCCACCAGCAGAGATTGGGCTAACACTGAAGCTTTCTTT,CATSRDWANTEAFF
TRBV19,TRBJ2-1,few,TRBD2,TGTGCCAGTAGTTTTTTTAGCGGGAGGGTAAACAATGAGCAGTTCTTC,CASSFFSGRVNNEQFF
TRBV24-1,TRBJ2-1,-,TRBD2,TGTGCCACCAGTGATCCCGGGACTAGCGAGTTCTTC,CATSDPGTSEFF
TRBV7-7,TRBJ2-1,few,TRBD1,TGTGCCAGCAGCCCAACACAGGGGTCTGAGCAGTTCTTC,CASSPTQGSEQFF
TRBV28,TRBJ2-1,-,TRBD2,TGTGCCAGCAGGGGACTAGCGGGCTCCGGCTCCTACAATGAGCAGTTCTTC,CASRGLAGSGSYNEQFF
TRBV20-1,TRBJ2-1,many,-,TGCAGTGCTCCGAAAAGGCATGAGCAGTTCTTC,CSAPKRHEQFF
TRBV29-1,TRBJ2-1,-,-,TGCAGCCACTTTGCGGGTTTCACTAGCTCCTACAATGAGCAGTTCTTC,CSHFAGFTSSYNEQFF
TRBV15,TRBJ2-7,-,-,TGTGCCACCAAGGGGGATTTCCTTGGGTCCTACGAGCAGTACTTC,CATKGDFLGSYEQYF
TRBV7-8,TRBJ2-3,-,-,TGTGCCAGCAGCATTGCCGGGAGACGGGATACGCAGTATTTT,CASSIAGRRDTQYF
TRBV2,TRBJ2-2,-,-,TGTGCCAGCACCACAGGGTTGGACGGGGAGCTGTTTTTT,CASTTGLDGELFF
TRBV27,TRBJ2-2,-,-,TGTGCCAGCAGGCCAGGGTCAGTACGGACCGGGGAGCTGTTTTTT,CASRPGSVRTGELFF
TRBV7-2,TRBJ1-2,-,-,TGTGCCAGCAGCTTAGCGAGGCAGGGACATGGCTACACCTTC,CASSLARQGHGYTF
TRBV6-1,TRBJ1-5,few,-,TGTGCCAGCACCGAGAACGATGGAGGTCAGCCCCAGCATTTT,CASTENDGGQPQHF